This record concerns one T cell receptor (beta chain) sequence. From germline, CDR1 is SGHTA and CDR2 FQGNSA. V was clipped by 4 bases and J by 4 bases; unmatched bases: 15. The CDR3 consists of 18 residues. This sample is drawn from a study of blood T cell repertoires in COVID-19. Overall study: Italy, Spain and the United States were the sources of the convalescent and acute COVID-19 samples. From T cells, B-cell-depleted T cells, or PBMCs came the material, which was cDNA or gDNA.

Methods used by the authors: Nucleated cell number was recorded as an estimate derived from reference gene primer amplification. The assay was immunoSEQ multiplex PCR, and TCRdb's table has in-frame clones only and misses some. V and J calls and clone size come straight from that table; D and trimming were deduced from the DNA. This sample yields roughly 160,000 clones, of which about 88% are seen a single time; more than 0.85% belongs to the top ten. Specimen: peripheral blood. This receptor was taken from a man in his forties or fifties with acute or convalescent COVID-19. The chain is built from TRBV7-2 and TRBJ1-2; 10 bases are shared with TRBD1. The CDR3 sequence is CASSSEIRTGGNGYGYTF. The DNA for the CDR3 is TGTGCCAGCAGCTCCGAAATCCGGACAGGGGGTAACGGCTATGGCTACACCTTC.